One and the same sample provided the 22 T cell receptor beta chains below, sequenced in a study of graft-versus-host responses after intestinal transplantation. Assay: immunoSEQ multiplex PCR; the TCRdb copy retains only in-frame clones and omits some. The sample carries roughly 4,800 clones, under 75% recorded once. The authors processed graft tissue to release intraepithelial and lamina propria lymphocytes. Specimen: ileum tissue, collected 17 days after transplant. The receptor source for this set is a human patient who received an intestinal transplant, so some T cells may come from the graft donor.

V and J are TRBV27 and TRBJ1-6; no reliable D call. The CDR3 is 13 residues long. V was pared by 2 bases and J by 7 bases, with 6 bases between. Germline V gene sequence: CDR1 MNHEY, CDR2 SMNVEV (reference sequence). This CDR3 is CASSLRENSPLHF. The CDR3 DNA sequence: TGTGCCAGCAGTTTAAGGGAGAATTCACCCCTCCACTTT.

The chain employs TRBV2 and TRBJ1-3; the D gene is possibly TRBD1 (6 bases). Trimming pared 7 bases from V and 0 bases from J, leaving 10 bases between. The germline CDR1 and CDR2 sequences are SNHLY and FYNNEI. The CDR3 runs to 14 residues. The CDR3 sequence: CASTTGNSGNTIYF. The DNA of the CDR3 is TGTGCCAGCACCACAGGGAACTCTGGAAACACCATATATTTT. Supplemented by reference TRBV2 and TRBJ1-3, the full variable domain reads EPEVTQTPSHQVTQMGQEVILRCVPISNHLYFYWYRQILGQKVEFLVSFYNNEISEKSEIFDDQFSVERPDGSNFTLKIRSTKLEDSAMYFCASTTGNSGNTIYFGEGSWLTVV.

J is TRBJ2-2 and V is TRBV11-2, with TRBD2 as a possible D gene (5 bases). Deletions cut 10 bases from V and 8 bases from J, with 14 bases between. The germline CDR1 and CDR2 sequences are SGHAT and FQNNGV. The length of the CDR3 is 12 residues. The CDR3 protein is CATSRGPGELFF. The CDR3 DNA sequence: TGTGCCACGTCGAGAGGGCCGGGGGAGCTGTTTTTT.

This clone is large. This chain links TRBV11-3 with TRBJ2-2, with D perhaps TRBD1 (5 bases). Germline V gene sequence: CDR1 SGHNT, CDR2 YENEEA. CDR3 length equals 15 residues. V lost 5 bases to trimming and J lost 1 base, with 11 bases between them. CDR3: CASSGHTGNTGELFF. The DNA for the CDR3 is TGTGCCAGCAGCGGACACACAGGGAACACCGGGGAGCTGTTTTTT.

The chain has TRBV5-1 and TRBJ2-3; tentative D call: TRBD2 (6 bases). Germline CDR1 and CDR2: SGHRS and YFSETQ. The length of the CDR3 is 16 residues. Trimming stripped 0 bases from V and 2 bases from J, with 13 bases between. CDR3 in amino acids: CASSLGRRGDTDTQYF. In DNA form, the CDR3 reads TGCGCCAGCAGCTTGGGTCGGCGCGGGGACACAGATACGCAGTATTTT.

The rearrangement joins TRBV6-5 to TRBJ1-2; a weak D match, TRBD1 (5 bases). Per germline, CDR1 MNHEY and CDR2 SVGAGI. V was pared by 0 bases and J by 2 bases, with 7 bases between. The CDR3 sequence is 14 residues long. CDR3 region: CASSYSKGNYGYTF. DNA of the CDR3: TGTGCCAGCAGTTACTCGAAGGGGAACTATGGCTACACCTTC.

The CDR3 here is CASSYWGGRQETQYF. In nucleotides, the CDR3 is TGTGCCAGCAGTTATTGGGGTGGGAGGCAAGAGACCCAGTACTTC. The V gene is TRBV6-5, the J gene TRBJ2-5; D possibly corresponds to TRBD2 (6 bases). This CDR3 has 15 amino acids. V lost 3 bases to trimming and J lost 2 bases, with 13 bases between them. Germline lookup yields CDR1 MNHEY and CDR2 SVGAGI.

CDR3 nucleotides: TGTGCCAGTAAACAGGGTTGCTACACCTTC. This codes for CASKQGCYTF. The chain joins TRBV19 to TRBJ1-2, with D perhaps TRBD1 (6 bases). Germline V lookup: CDR1 LNHDA, CDR2 SQIVND (reference sequence). V was shortened by 7 bases and J by 9 bases, with 9 bases between the two germline ends. The CDR3 covers 10 residues.

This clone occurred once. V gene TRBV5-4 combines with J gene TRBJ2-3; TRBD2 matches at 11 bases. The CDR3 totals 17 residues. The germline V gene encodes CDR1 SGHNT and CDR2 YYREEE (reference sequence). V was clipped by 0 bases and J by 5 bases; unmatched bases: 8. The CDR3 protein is CASSLDWASGGRDTQYF. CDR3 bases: TGTGCCAGCAGCTTGGATTGGGCTAGCGGGGGGAGAGATACGCAGTATTTT.

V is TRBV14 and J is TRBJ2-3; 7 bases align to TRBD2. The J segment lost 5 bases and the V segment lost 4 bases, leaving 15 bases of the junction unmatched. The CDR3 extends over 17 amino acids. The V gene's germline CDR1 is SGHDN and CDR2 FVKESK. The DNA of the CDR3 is TGTGCCAGCAGCCTAAGTTTTGGAGCGGGGAAAAGAGATACGCAGTATTTT. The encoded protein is CASSLSFGAGKRDTQYF.

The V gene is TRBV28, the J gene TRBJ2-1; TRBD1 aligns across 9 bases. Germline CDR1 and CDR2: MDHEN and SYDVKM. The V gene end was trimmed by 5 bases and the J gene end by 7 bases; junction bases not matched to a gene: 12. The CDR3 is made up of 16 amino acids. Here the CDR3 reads CASSLPLDRGWNEQFF. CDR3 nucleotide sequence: TGTGCCAGCAGTCTACCTTTGGACAGGGGATGGAATGAGCAGTTCTTC.

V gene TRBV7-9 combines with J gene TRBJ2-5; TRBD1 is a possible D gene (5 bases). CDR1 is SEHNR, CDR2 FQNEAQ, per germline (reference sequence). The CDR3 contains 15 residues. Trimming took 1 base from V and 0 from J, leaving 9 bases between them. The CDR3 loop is CASSLDAGNQETQYF. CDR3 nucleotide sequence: TGTGCCAGCAGCTTAGACGCAGGGAACCAAGAGACCCAGTACTTC.

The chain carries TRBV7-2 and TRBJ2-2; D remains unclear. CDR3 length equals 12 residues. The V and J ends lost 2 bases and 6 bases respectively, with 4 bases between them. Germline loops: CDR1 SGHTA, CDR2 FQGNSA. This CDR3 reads CASSLFSGELFF. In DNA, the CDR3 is TGTGCCAGCAGCTTATTCTCCGGGGAGCTGTTTTTT.

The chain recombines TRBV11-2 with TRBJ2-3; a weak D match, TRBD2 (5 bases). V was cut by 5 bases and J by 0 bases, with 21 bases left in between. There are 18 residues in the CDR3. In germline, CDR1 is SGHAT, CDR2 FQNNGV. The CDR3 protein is CASSPVEVGKSSTDTQYF. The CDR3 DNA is TGTGCCAGCAGCCCAGTGGAGGTTGGAAAATCTAGCACAGATACGCAGTATTTT.

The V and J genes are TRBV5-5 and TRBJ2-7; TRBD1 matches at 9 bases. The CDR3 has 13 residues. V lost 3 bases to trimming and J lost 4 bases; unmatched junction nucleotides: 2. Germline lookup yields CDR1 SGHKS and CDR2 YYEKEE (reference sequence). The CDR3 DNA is TGTGCCAGCAGCTCCGGACAGGGGTACGAGCAGTACGTC. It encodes CASSSGQGYEQYV.

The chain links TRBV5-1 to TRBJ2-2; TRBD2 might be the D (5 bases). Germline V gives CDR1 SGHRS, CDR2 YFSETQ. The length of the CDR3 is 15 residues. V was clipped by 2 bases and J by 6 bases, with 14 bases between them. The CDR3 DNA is TGCGCCAGCAGCTTTTTAATTCGGGGTTCCGGGGAGCTGTTTTTT. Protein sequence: CASSFLIRGSGELFF.

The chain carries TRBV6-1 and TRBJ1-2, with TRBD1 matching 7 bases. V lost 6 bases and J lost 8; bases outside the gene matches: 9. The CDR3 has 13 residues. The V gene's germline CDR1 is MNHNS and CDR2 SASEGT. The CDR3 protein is CASSLEGQLGYTF. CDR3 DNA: TGTGCCAGCAGCCTCGAGGGACAGCTAGGCTACACCTTC.

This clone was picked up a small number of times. The CDR3 DNA sequence: TGTGCCAGCAGTGTATTCTTTGATGAGGCAGTCTCTGGAAACACCATATATTTT. Translation gives CASSVFFDEAVSGNTIYF. The V call is TRBV6-4, the J call TRBJ1-3; no clear D gene. V shed 4 bases and J shed 0 bases, with 19 bases lying between them. Germline-derived CDR1 and CDR2 are MRHNA and SNTAGT. The CDR3 has 18 residues.

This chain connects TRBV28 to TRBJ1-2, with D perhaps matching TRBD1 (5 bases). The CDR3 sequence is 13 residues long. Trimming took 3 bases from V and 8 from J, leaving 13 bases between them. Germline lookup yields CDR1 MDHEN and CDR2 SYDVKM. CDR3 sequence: CASSFDSFFGYTF. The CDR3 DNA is TGTGCCAGCAGTTTTGACAGTTTTTTCGGCTACACCTTC.

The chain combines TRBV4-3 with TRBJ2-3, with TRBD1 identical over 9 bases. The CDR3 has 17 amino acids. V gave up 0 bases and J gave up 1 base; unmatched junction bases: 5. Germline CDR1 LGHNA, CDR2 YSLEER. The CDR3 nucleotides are TGCGCCAGCAGCCAAGACTCACAGGGGGCTGGCACAGATACGCAGTATTTT. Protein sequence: CASSQDSQGAGTDTQYF.

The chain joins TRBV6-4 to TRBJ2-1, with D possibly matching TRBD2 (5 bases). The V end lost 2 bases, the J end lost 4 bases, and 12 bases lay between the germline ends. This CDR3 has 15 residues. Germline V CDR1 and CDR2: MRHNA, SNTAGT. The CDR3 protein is CASSDVEGGYNEQFF. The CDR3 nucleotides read TGTGCCAGCAGTGACGTAGAGGGTGGGTACAATGAGCAGTTCTTC.

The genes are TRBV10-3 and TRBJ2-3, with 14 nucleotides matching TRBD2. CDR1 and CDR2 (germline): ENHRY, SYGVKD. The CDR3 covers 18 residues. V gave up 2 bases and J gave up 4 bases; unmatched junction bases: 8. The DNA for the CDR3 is TGTGCCATCAGTGAGACCGGGACTAGCGGGGGTCCCGCAGATACGCAGTATTTT. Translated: CAISETGTSGGPADTQYF.